This T cell receptor beta chain derives from a study of glioma-infiltrating T cells. Study-level results: Very few CDR3 sequences were shared between tissue and blood. Above-expected tissue-blood divergence occurred in all gliomas, most in low-grade ones.

V lost 1 base, J lost 5 bases, and 4 bases stayed unmatched. This CDR3 has 15 residues. Germline-derived CDR1 and CDR2 are LGHNA and YSLEER. Using RNA template, CDR3s of TCR alpha and beta were amplified with iRepertoire arm-PCR. For one-step reverse transcription and amplification, 100-400 ng of tissue mRNA or PBMC total RNA was used. TCRdb processed the multiplex PCR reads anew with MiXCR; each CDR3 protein has one entry. The sample has approximately 100,000 distinct CDR3 sequences; about 30% are singletons. As for this clonotype: The antigen is not known.

The source of this sequence is a human donor with low-grade glioma or glioblastoma, undergoing nonglioma brain surgery, or in good health (not recorded which). The chain couples TRBV4-3 to TRBJ1-4, with 7 bases identical to TRBD1. The specimen sequenced was glioma tissue, nonneoplastic brain tissue, or PBMCs (not recorded which). The CDR3 protein is CASSQAPGGNEKLFF. The CDR3 DNA reads TGCGCCAGCAGCCAAGCCCCAGGGGGGAATGAAAAACTGTTTTTT.